Listed below are T cell receptor beta chains from one sample, sequenced in a study of blood T cell repertoires in COVID-19. The data were produced by immunoSEQ multiplex PCR, yet TCRdb's version contains in-frame clones alone and is incomplete. Found here are approximately 82,000 clones, around four fifths of them singletons; the top ten hold 10% to 15%. Sequencing was done on a sample of peripheral blood. The receptors stem from a woman in her 70s with active or convalescent COVID-19. Each CDR3 is given with its conserved first and last residue. The order of the fields is V gene, clone size, J gene, D gene, CDR3 protein, CDR3 DNA. D genes are given only for firm matches. Clone size is not always given. Where it is, it says once, few, many or a class for expanded clones.

TRBV5-6	-	TRBJ2-7	-	CASSTRRGGTYEQYF	TGTGCCAGCAGCACCCGGCGGGGTGGAACCTACGAGCAGTACTTC
TRBV5-1	-	TRBJ1-4	-	CASSLAGANEKLFF	TGCGCCAGCAGCTTGGCAGGGGCCAATGAAAAACTGTTTTTT
TRBV5-4	-	TRBJ2-7	-	CASSRPGILPYDEQYF	TGTGCCAGCAGCCGTCCGGGAATCCTCCCCTACGACGAGCAGTACTTC
TRBV19	once	TRBJ2-5	TRBD2	CASSYNLAGGTETQYF	TGTGCCAGTAGTTATAACCTAGCGGGGGGGACGGAGACCCAGTACTTC
TRBV5-1	once	TRBJ1-4	-	CASSLVGRPNEKLFF	TGCGCCAGCAGCTTGGTGGGGCGCCCAAATGAAAAACTGTTTTTT
TRBV29-1	-	TRBJ1-1	-	CSVDEAFLNTEAFF	TGCAGCGTCGATGAGGCCTTTCTGAACACTGAAGCTTTCTTT
TRBV7-9	many	TRBJ1-6	-	CASSLDWPGKHSPLHF	TGTGCCAGCAGCTTAGATTGGCCAGGGAAACATTCACCCCTCCACTTT
TRBV24-1	-	TRBJ1-1	-	CATRSEADTEAFF	TGTGCCACCAGGTCCGAGGCGGACACTGAAGCTTTCTTT
TRBV4-3	-	TRBJ2-6	-	CASSQEGGSGANVLTF	TGCGCCAGCAGCCAAGAGGGGGGCTCTGGGGCCAACGTCCTGACTTTC
TRBV3-1/TRBV3-2	-	TRBJ1-4	-	CASSQNYNEKLFF	TGTGCCAGCAGCCAAAACTATAATGAAAAACTGTTTTTT
TRBV28	-	TRBJ2-5	TRBD2	CASITGTRQETQYF	TGTGCCAGCATAACCGGGACTAGGCAAGAGACCCAGTACTTC
TRBV2	few	TRBJ1-5	-	CASSELGREQPQHF	TGTGCCAGCAGTGAGTTAGGGAGGGAGCAGCCCCAGCATTTT
TRBV7-2	-	TRBJ2-7	TRBD1	CASSPDRGPYEQYF	TGTGCCAGCAGCCCGGACAGGGGTCCCTACGAGCAGTACTTC
TRBV29-1	-	TRBJ2-3	-	CSVVGTKASTDTQYF	TGCAGCGTTGTGGGGACAAAAGCTAGCACAGATACGCAGTATTTT
TRBV6-5	-	TRBJ2-1	-	CASTPRRSHEQFF	TGTGCCAGCACCCCCCGGCGGAGTCATGAGCAGTTCTTC
TRBV5-1	-	TRBJ2-5	-	CASSKGGGGQETQYF	TGCGCCAGCAGTAAGGGGGGGGGCGGACAAGAGACCCAGTACTTC
TRBV7-9	few	TRBJ1-3	-	CASSLDVGGNPGNTIYF	TGTGCCAGCAGCTTAGATGTGGGGGGAAACCCTGGAAACACCATATATTTT
TRBV9	-	TRBJ2-2	TRBD1	CASSGRTGGTGELFF	TGTGCCAGCAGCGGAAGGACAGGGGGCACCGGGGAGCTGTTTTTT
TRBV6-6	-	TRBJ2-1	-	CASSLVGEADEQFF	TGTGCCAGCAGCCTTGTCGGGGAGGCAGATGAGCAGTTCTTC
TRBV20-1	-	TRBJ1-5	-	CSASPGSGQPQHF	TGCAGTGCTAGTCCAGGGTCCGGACAGCCCCAGCATTTT
TRBV12-3/TRBV12-4	-	TRBJ1-5	-	CASSPGGSQPQHF	TGTGCCAGCAGTCCCGGGGGGAGTCAGCCCCAGCATTTT
TRBV12-3/TRBV12-4	-	TRBJ1-2	-	CASTPRGGHGYTF	TGTGCCAGCACTCCTAGGGGGGGCCACGGCTACACCTTC
TRBV19	-	TRBJ2-6	TRBD1	CASSRWTGTPGANVLTF	TGTGCCAGTAGTAGATGGACAGGGACTCCTGGGGCCAACGTCCTGACTTTC
TRBV3-1/TRBV3-2	-	TRBJ2-3	-	CASSQVGALGRDTQYF	TGTGCCAGCAGCCAAGTCGGAGCGCTGGGTAGAGATACGCAGTATTTT
TRBV6-5	-	TRBJ1-3	-	CASRTSPNSGNTIYF	TGTGCCAGCAGAACGTCACCTAACTCTGGAAACACCATATATTTT
TRBV18	-	TRBJ2-3	-	CASSPETGGTDTQYF	TGTGCCAGCTCACCCGAAACAGGTGGGACAGATACGCAGTATTTT
TRBV6-2/TRBV6-3	-	TRBJ1-2	TRBD1	CASSSRDRVANGYTF	TGTGCCAGCAGTTCCCGCGACAGGGTTGCAAATGGCTACACCTTC
TRBV10-3	-	TRBJ1-1	-	CATLGEGDEAFF	TGTGCCACCCTAGGAGAGGGTGACGAAGCTTTCTTT
TRBV28	-	TRBJ2-7	TRBD1	CASSLGPGQDSYEQYF	TGTGCCAGCAGTCTAGGACCGGGACAGGACTCCTACGAGCAGTACTTC
TRBV19	once	TRBJ2-7	-	CASSIQGGSYEQYF	TGTGCCAGTAGTATCCAAGGGGGATCCTACGAGCAGTACTTC
TRBV5-1	-	TRBJ1-1	TRBD1	CASSVPGQGEAFF	TGCGCCAGCAGCGTACCGGGACAGGGGGAAGCTTTCTTT
TRBV5-1	-	TRBJ1-1	TRBD1	CASSSRDRGFAFF	TGCGCCAGCAGCTCCCGGGACAGGGGGTTCGCTTTCTTT
TRBV6-2/TRBV6-3	-	TRBJ2-7	-	CASSYSAGSYEQYF	TGTGCCAGCAGTTACTCAGCAGGCAGCTACGAGCAGTACTTC
TRBV10-1	-	TRBJ2-5	-	CASSTIQGLRETQYF	TGCGCCAGCAGTACTATTCAGGGGCTCCGGGAGACCCAGTACTTC
TRBV28	-	TRBJ2-5	-	CASSSHQAGALQETQYF	TGTGCCAGCAGTTCCCACCAGGCGGGGGCCCTCCAAGAGACCCAGTACTTC
TRBV11-2	-	TRBJ2-5	-	CASTSGGQTQYF	TGTGCCAGCACCTCAGGGGGGCAGACCCAGTACTTC
TRBV29-1	-	TRBJ1-1	-	CSVEKGISTEAFF	TGCAGCGTTGAAAAGGGGATCAGCACTGAAGCTTTCTTT
TRBV19	-	TRBJ1-1	-	CASSINPATATEAFF	TGTGCCAGTAGTATAAATCCCGCGACTGCAACTGAAGCTTTCTTT
TRBV28	-	TRBJ1-2	-	CAIGARGLGGYTF	TGTGCCATTGGGGCCCGGGGGTTGGGCGGCTACACCTTC
TRBV3-1/TRBV3-2	-	TRBJ2-3	-	CASSQVWGADTQYF	TGTGCCAGCAGCCAAGTCTGGGGGGCAGATACGCAGTATTTT
TRBV5-1	-	TRBJ1-2	-	CASSNSNYGYTF	TGCGCCAGCAGCAACTCCAACTATGGCTACACCTTC
TRBV14	few	TRBJ1-2	-	CASSQGRVYGYTF	TGTGCCAGCAGCCAAGGTCGGGTCTATGGCTACACCTTC
TRBV4-3	-	TRBJ1-2	-	CASSQDPASGNYGYTF	TGCGCCAGCAGCCAAGATCCCGCTTCGGGGAATTATGGCTACACCTTC
TRBV27	-	TRBJ1-5	-	CASSLYAGPAIGNQPQHF	TGTGCCAGCAGTTTATACGCGGGCCCGGCCATCGGGAATCAGCCCCAGCATTTT
TRBV19	-	TRBJ1-2	-	CASSMMGRESNYGYTF	TGTGCCAGTAGTATGATGGGCAGAGAGTCTAACTATGGCTACACCTTC
TRBV6-6	-	TRBJ2-1	-	CASSRGISYNEQFF	TGTGCCAGCTCCCGGGGAATTTCCTACAATGAGCAGTTCTTC
TRBV23-1	-	TRBJ1-5	-	CAGLTGFRGQPQHF	TGCGCCGGACTTACAGGGTTTCGAGGTCAGCCCCAGCATTTT
TRBV5-5	-	TRBJ2-3	TRBD1	CASSRNRQGNTQYF	TGTGCCAGCAGCCGGAACAGACAGGGGAATACGCAGTATTTT
TRBV10-3	-	TRBJ2-3	-	CAISHRDSGTDTQYF	TGTGCCATCAGCCACCGGGATTCCGGCACAGATACGCAGTATTTT
TRBV7-2	-	TRBJ2-5	TRBD2	CASSFTTSGGAQETQYF	TGTGCCAGCAGCTTCACGACTAGCGGGGGGGCCCAAGAGACCCAGTACTTC
TRBV2	-	TRBJ2-3	TRBD2	CASTATSGGADTQYF	TGTGCCAGCACCGCCACTAGCGGGGGGGCAGATACGCAGTATTTT
TRBV6-4	-	TRBJ1-2	TRBD1	CASSRTGSNYGYTF	TGTGCCAGCAGTAGGACAGGATCTAACTATGGCTACACCTTC